The present T cell receptor beta chain was sequenced within a study of T cell repertoires in cytomegalovirus infection. Study context: Indications of both CMV infection and matching HLA type were provided by public TCR beta signatures.

Study-wide results and limits: The study identified carriers of CMV plus the relevant HLA from cumulative public TCR beta family frequency. HLA-C-restricted, CMV-specific TCR beta clonotypes were dominant ex vivo.

At least ten counts were recorded for this clonotype. Its antigen remains unidentified. TCRdb fed the reads into MiXCR, producing one record per CDR3 protein. The sample shows more than 200,000 distinct CDR3 sequences, 9.1% of them seen only once. CDR1 and CDR2 (germline): MDHEN, SYDVKM. The CDR3 totals 16 residues. V lost 7 bases, J lost 9 bases, and 15 bases stayed unmatched. Source material: PBMCs. This sequence originates from a human donor in good health (CMV status not recorded). Some clones in this sample may be carry-over from other donors' samples. The chain carries TRBV28 and TRBJ2-1, with 10 bases identical to TRBD1. The DNA for the CDR3 is TGTGCCAGCAATCCCCGCTTTGCGGGACAGGGGCCTGAGCAGTTCTTC. Protein: CASNPRFAGQGPEQFF.